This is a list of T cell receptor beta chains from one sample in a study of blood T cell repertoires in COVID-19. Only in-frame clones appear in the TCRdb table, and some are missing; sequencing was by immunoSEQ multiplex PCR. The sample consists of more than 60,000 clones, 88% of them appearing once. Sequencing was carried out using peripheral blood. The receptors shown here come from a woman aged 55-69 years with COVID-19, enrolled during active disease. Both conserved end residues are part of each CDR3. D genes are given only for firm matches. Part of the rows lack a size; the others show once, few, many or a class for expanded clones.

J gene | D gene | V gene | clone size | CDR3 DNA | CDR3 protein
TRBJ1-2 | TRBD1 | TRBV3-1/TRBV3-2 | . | TGTGCCAGCAGCCAAGAGGAGACAGGGAACTATGGCTACACCTTC | CASSQEETGNYGYTF
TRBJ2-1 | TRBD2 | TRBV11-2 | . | TGTGCCAGCAGGGCAACTAGCGGGGTCTACAATGAGCAGTTCTTC | CASRATSGVYNEQFF
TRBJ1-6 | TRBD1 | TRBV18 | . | TGTGCCAGCTCACCAACACAGGGGTTAGGGTCACCCCTCCACTTT | CASSPTQGLGSPLHF
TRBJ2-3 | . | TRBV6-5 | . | TGTGCCAGCAGTTACTCGAAACAACCTAGAGATACGCAGTATTTT | CASSYSKQPRDTQYF
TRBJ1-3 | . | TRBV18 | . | TGTGCCAGCTCACCCGGGGAGGCTGGAAACACCATATATTTT | CASSPGEAGNTIYF
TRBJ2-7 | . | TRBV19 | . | TGTGCCAGTAGTATAGAAGGGGGATTGGGCCCCAGCCGGGAGCAGTACTTC | CASSIEGGLGPSREQYF
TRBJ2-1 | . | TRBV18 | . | TGTGCCAGCTCACTCATCGGAGGGAGTGAGCAGTTCTTC | CASSLIGGSEQFF
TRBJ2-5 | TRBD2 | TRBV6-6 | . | TGTGCCAGCAGTTACTCTACGGGAGGGCCAAAAAAGACCCAGTACTTC | CASSYSTGGPKKTQYF
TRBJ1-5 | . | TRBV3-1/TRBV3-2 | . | TGTGCCAGCAGCCAGCAGGGGTTCGATCAGCCCCAGCATTTT | CASSQQGFDQPQHF
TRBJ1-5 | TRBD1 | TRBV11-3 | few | TGTGCCAGCAGCTTAACCTCTCGGGACAGGGGGTGTCAGCCCCAGCATTTT | CASSLTSRDRGCQPQHF
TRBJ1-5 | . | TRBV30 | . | TGTGCCTGGAGTGTACAGGGAGGGGATCAGCCCCAGCATTTT | CAWSVQGGDQPQHF
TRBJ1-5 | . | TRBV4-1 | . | TGCGCCAGCAGCCAAGCCACAGAGAATCAGCCCCAGCATTTT | CASSQATENQPQHF
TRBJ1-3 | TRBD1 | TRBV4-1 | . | TGCGCCAGCAGCCATACACAGGGGGCGGGTGGAAACACCATATATTTT | CASSHTQGAGGNTIYF
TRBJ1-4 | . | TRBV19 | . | TGTGCCAGTAGTCTACTCGACAGGAAGGGAGAAAAACTGTTTTTT | CASSLLDRKGEKLFF
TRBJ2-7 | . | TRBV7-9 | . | TGTGCCAGCACCGCGGGACAGAACGCCTACGAGCAGTACTTC | CASTAGQNAYEQYF
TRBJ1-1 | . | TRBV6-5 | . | TGTGCCAGCAGTAAACCGACTGATTACACTGAAGCTTTCTTT | CASSKPTDYTEAFF
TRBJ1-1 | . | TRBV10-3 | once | TGTGCCATCAGCTACGCGGGGGGGGATACTGAAGCTTTCTTT | CAISYAGGDTEAFF
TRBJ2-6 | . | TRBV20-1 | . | TGCAGTGCTCGTGGGCTGGGGGCGCCGGGGGCCAACGTCCTGACTTTC | CSARGLGAPGANVLTF
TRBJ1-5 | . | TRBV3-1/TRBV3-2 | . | TGTGCCAGCAGCCAAGCCGCTCCGGGGGGTAATCAGCCCCAGCATTTT | CASSQAAPGGNQPQHF
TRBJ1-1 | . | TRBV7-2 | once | TGTGCCAGCAGCTCCCAATGGGGGCCCACTGAAGCTTTCTTT | CASSSQWGPTEAFF
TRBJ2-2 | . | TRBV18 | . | TGTGCCAGCTCACCACCGAATGGTAGGAGCACCGGGGAGCTGTTTTTT | CASSPPNGRSTGELFF
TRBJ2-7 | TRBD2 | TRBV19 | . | TGTGCCAGTAGTTATGCGGGGGACCGAGACTACGAGCAGTACTTC | CASSYAGDRDYEQYF
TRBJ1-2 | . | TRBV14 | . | TGTGCCAGCAGCCAAGAAATTCGGACAGAATCTAACTATGGCTACACCTTC | CASSQEIRTESNYGYTF
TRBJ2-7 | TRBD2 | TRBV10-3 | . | TGTGCCATCAGTGAGTCGGGGATCCGGCTAGCGGGTCCCTACGAGCAGTACTTC | CAISESGIRLAGPYEQYF
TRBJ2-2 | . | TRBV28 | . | TGTGCCAGCAGTTTAGCCAGGGGTAGGGCGAACACCGGGGAGCTGTTTTTT | CASSLARGRANTGELFF
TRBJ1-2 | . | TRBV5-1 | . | TGCGCCAGCAGCTTGAACCTAGACAGGCCCTATGGCTACACCTTC | CASSLNLDRPYGYTF
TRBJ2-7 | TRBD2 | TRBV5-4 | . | TGTGCCAGCAGCGGTGGACTAGCGGCCTTCTACGAGCAGTACTTC | CASSGGLAAFYEQYF
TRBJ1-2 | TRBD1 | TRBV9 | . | TGTGCCAGCAGCGGGGGACAGGGCTATGGCTACACCTTC | CASSGGQGYGYTF
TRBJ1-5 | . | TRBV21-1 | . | TGTGCCAGCAGCAAAGCCCCACCCTTAGGGCGGGGGGCGAGGAAAAATCAGCCCCAGCATTTT | CASSKAPPLGRGARKNQPQHF
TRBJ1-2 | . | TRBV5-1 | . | TGCGCCAGCAGCTTGCAGGGGCCTAACTATGGCTACACCTTC | CASSLQGPNYGYTF
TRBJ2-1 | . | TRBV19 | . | TGTGCCAGTAGCCTCTACTCTCCCTCCTACAATGAGCAGTTCTTC | CASSLYSPSYNEQFF
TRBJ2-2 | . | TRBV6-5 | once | TGTGCCAGCAGTTACGAGGACTGGACGAACACCGGGGAGCTGTTTTTT | CASSYEDWTNTGELFF
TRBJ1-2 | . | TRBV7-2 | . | TGTGCCAGCAGCCATGAGGATGGCTATGGCTACACCTTC | CASSHEDGYGYTF
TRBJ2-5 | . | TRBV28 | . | TGTGCCAGCAAAGGGGGTGAGATCATCCAAGAGACCCAGTACTTC | CASKGGEIIQETQYF
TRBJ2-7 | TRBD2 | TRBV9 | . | TGTGCCAGCAGCGTAGGAGCGGGGGGACCCTACGAGCAGTACTTC | CASSVGAGGPYEQYF
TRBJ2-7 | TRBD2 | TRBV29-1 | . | TGCAGCGTAGTAGCGGGAGGCCACGAGCAGTACTTC | CSVVAGGHEQYF